This T cell receptor beta chain was identified in a study of T cells in Graves' hyperthyroidism and ophthalmopathy. Points from the study as a whole: Most thyroid clonotypes expanded above 0.001 were also detected in blood. Ophthalmopathy was identified by the model a median around 6.9 months ahead of onset.

Only a few counts were recorded for this clonotype. Its antigen is unknown. Amplified TCR beta CDR3 regions came from RNA transcripts. Using the HTBI primer set, a first-round RT-PCR was run on the TCR CDR3. TCRdb reprocessed the multiplex PCR reads with MiXCR, giving one entry per CDR3 protein. The top ten clones hold 11% of a sample with about 520,000 distinct CDR3 sequences, less than 25% of them seen once. The CDR3 is made up of 13 amino acids. V was clipped by 2 bases and J by 11 bases, with 10 bases between them. In germline, CDR1 is MNHEY, CDR2 SVGEGT. The TCR sequence derives from a woman under 40 with Graves' ophthalmopathy. The sequencing sample was made of blood. The chain recombines TRBV6-2 or TRBV6-3 with TRBJ1-6; no clear D gene. The CDR3, as DNA: TGTGCCAGCAGTTACGACCGGACCCCACCCCTCCACTTT. Translating gives CASSYDRTPPLHF.